Sequencing of this T cell receptor beta chain was carried out in a study of blood T cell repertoires in COVID-19. Across the whole study: Samples taken during acute and convalescent COVID-19 were collected in the United States, Italy and Spain.

With 3 bases removed from V and 4 bases from J, the gap between germline ends came to 9 bases. The CDR3 extends over 13 amino acids. Participants were aged roughly 18 to 95 years, lived in 24 US areas, and enrolled virtually. TCRdb keeps only in-frame clones here, not all; method: immunoSEQ multiplex PCR. The sample has 200,000 to 250,000 clones, about 90% seen once; the top ten hold under 2.5%. The TCR originated in a woman between 18 and 29 years old who had recovered from COVID-19. The specimen sequenced was PBMCs or T cells enriched from blood (not recorded which). The chain links TRBV12-3 or TRBV12-4 to TRBJ1-1; maybe TRBD1 (5 bases). The DNA of the CDR3 is TGTGCCAGCAGTTTCCGGGGGGGCACTGAAGCTTTCTTT. It specifies CASSFRGGTEAFF.